The 7 T cell receptor beta chains presented below share a single source sample, sequenced in a study of cytomegalovirus exposure and HLA in healthy donors. Produced via immunoSEQ multiplex PCR; TCRdb's table is partial and in-frame only. The data show some 220,000 clones, about 89% seen once. Sequenced input: PBMCs. These receptors were taken from a woman aged 18 to 35 in good health and CMV-seronegative.

The genes are TRBV5-6 and TRBJ1-5; TRBD1 aligns across 10 bases. Trimming cost V 5 bases and J 2 bases; bases outside gene matches: 4. Germline-derived CDR1 and CDR2 are SGHDT and YYEEEE. This CDR3 is 15 amino acids long. The CDR3 sequence is CASSWDRGRNQPQHF. The CDR3 DNA reads as TGTGCCAGCAGTTGGGACAGGGGTCGCAATCAGCCCCAGCATTTT. The complete variable domain, with remaining parts taken from reference TRBV5-6 and TRBJ1-5, reads DAGVTQSPTHLIKTRGQQVTLRCSPKSGHDTVSWYQQALGQGPQFIFQYYEEEERQRGNFPDRFSGHQFPNYSSELNVNALLLGDSALYLCASSWDRGRNQPQHFGDGTRLSIL.

CDR3 DNA: TGTGCCAGCAGCGGGACTATCTACACTGAAGCTTTCTTT. This gives the protein CASSGTIYTEAFF. The V call is TRBV6-4, the J call TRBJ1-1; tentative D call: TRBD1 (5 bases). V lost 6 bases and J lost 3, with 11 bases in between. Per the germline V gene, CDR1 is MRHNA and CDR2 is SNTAGT. This CDR3 spans 13 amino acids.

The chain employs TRBV5-1 and TRBJ1-5, with 8 positions matching TRBD1. Germline-derived CDR1 and CDR2 are SGHRS and YFSETQ. This CDR3 comprises 16 residues. J gave up 1 base and V 4 bases, and 7 bases lay outside the gene matches. The CDR3 here is CASSPTGVNSNQPQHF. Here the CDR3 DNA reads TGCGCCAGCAGCCCGACAGGGGTAAACAGCAATCAGCCCCAGCATTTT.

The chain has TRBV30 and TRBJ2-1; TRBD1 might be the D (6 bases). There are 11 residues in the CDR3. The germline CDR1 and CDR2 sequences are GTSNPN and SVGIG (reference sequence). V gave up 5 bases and J gave up 12 bases, with 14 bases separating them. CDR3 protein: CAWLRGSGQFF. CDR3 DNA: TGTGCCTGGTTAAGGGGGAGTGGGCAGTTCTTC.

The gene calls are TRBV10-3 and TRBJ1-2, with D unresolved. V was clipped by 10 bases and J by 2 bases, with 14 bases between them. CDR3 length: 13 residues. Germline CDR1 is ENHRY and CDR2 is SYGVKD. The CDR3 here is CATLLGENYGYTF. CDR3 DNA sequence: TGTGCCACCCTTCTTGGGGAGAACTATGGCTACACCTTC.

The chain couples TRBV6-5 to TRBJ2-3, with D possibly matching TRBD2 (5 bases). Trimming took 2 bases from V and 1 from J, leaving 7 bases between them. Per germline, CDR1 MNHEY and CDR2 SVGAGI. This CDR3 region has 14 residues. The CDR3 is CASSYARGTDTQYF. The CDR3 nucleotides are TGTGCCAGCAGTTACGCGAGGGGCACAGATACGCAGTATTTT.

The V gene is TRBV5-1, the J gene TRBJ2-1; TRBD1 aligns across 10 bases. Per the germline V gene, CDR1 is SGHRS and CDR2 is YFSETQ. The CDR3 spans 16 residues. V trimming: 0 bases; J trimming: 8 bases; junction bases outside the gene matches: 8. CDR3 amino acids: CASSLGGQGVGDEQFF. The CDR3 coding sequence is TGCGCCAGCAGCTTGGGAGGACAGGGGGTAGGGGATGAGCAGTTCTTC.